This TCR beta chain stems from a study of response to subunit inactivated influenza vaccine. General study findings and limits: That few new T cells are recruited by each seasonal influenza vaccination was the authors' suggestion.

This clonotype was counted between two and nine times. Its antigen is not identified. The CDR3 runs to 16 residues. V was trimmed by 6 bases and J by 4 bases, leaving 18 bases between them. Germline V lookup: CDR1 MNHNS, CDR2 SASEGT. Via MiXCR, TCRdb re-called the RT-PCR reads, giving one row per CDR3 protein. This sample carries hundreds of thousands of distinct CDR3 sequences, approximately 15% of them seen once, and the ten largest clones take roughly 7.6%. The chain uses TRBV6-1 and TRBJ2-2, with D possibly being TRBD1 or TRBD2 (5 bases each). This receptor was identified in a man aged 50-60 years who received an inactivated influenza vaccine. The source was PBMCs from blood, collected roughly 2 weeks before vaccination. The CDR3, as DNA: TGTGCCAGCAGACCTATGGGGGTCGGCCGCACCGGGGAGCTGTTTTTT. Its protein is CASRPMGVGRTGELFF.